The source of this T cell receptor beta chain is a study of cytomegalovirus exposure and HLA in healthy donors. Findings and limits, study-wide: The study flagged 150 to 200 TCR beta chains as cytomegalovirus-associated. Association of a missense DCLRE1C variant with TCR beta V- and J-gene trimming was reported in a later analysis. Reportedly, cytomegalovirus status was diagnosed with high sensitivity and specificity.

The germline V gene has CDR1 SGDLS and CDR2 YYNGEE. V was trimmed by 4 bases and J by 3 bases, leaving 11 bases between them. The CDR3 contains 15 residues. This clone has just a few counts. Its cognate antigen is unknown. The PCR was carried out with 60 Vbeta primers and 13 Jbeta primers. Clones were read by immunoSEQ multiplex PCR, and TCRdb kept only the in-frame ones, dropping some. The sample has 250,000 to 300,000 clones; about 83% are singletons. The rearrangement links TRBV9 to TRBJ2-6; tentatively, D is TRBD1 (6 bases). Sequencing was performed on PBMCs. This TCR came from a woman in her forties in good health and CMV-seropositive. The CDR3 region has the DNA TGTGCCAGCAGCCGTGGGGGCGGTGGGGCCAACGTCCTGACTTTC. Translating gives CASSRGGGGANVLTF.